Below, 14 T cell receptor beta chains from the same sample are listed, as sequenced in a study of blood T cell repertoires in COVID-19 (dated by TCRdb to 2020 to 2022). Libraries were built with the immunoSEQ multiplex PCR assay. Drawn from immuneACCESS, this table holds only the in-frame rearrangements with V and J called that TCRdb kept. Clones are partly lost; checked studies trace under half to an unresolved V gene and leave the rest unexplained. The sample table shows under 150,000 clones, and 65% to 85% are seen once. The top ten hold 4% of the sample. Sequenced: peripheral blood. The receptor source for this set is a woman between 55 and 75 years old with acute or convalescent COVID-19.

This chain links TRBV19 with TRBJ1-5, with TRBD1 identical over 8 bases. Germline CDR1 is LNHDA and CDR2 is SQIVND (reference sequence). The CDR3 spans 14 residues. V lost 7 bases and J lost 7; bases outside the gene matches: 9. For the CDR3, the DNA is TGTGCCAGTACGACCCGGACAGGGAACCAGCCCCAGCATTTT. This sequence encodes CASTTRTGNQPQHF.

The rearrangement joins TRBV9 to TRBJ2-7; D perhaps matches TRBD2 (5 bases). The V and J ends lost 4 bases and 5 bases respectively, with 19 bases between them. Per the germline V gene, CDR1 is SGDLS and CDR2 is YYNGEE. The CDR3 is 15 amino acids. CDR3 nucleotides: TGTGCCAGCAGCCTAGGGAGTAGTTTCATCCACGAGCAGTACTTC. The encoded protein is CASSLGSSFIHEQYF.

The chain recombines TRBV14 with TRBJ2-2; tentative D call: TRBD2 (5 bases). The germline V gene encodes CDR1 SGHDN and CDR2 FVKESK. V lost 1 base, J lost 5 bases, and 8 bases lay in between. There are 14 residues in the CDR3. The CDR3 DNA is TGTGCCAGCAGCCAAGGGAGGTATACCGGGGAGCTGTTTTTT. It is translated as CASSQGRYTGELFF.

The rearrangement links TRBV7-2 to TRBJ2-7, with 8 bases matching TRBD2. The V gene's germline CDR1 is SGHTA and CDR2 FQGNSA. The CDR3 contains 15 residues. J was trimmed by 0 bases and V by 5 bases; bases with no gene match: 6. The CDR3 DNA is TGTGCCAGCAGCATTAGCGGGGTTAGCTCCTACGAGCAGTACTTC. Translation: CASSISGVSSYEQYF.

The CDR3 here is CASSLSSSTDTQYF. The CDR3 DNA reads as TGTGCCAGCAGCTTAAGTAGCAGCACAGATACGCAGTATTTT. The chain recombines TRBV7-9 with TRBJ2-3; D unclear. Germline CDR1 is SEHNR and CDR2 is FQNEAQ (reference sequence). The V and J ends lost 2 bases and 0 bases respectively, with 6 bases between them. The CDR3 spans 14 residues. The full variable domain, with the rest looked up from reference TRBV7-9 and TRBJ2-3, is DTGVSQNPRHKITKRGQNVTFRCDPISEHNRLYWYRQTLGQGPEFLTYFQNEAQLEKSRLLSDRFSAERPKGSFSTLEIQRTEQGDSAMYLCASSLSSSTDTQYFGPGTRLTVL.

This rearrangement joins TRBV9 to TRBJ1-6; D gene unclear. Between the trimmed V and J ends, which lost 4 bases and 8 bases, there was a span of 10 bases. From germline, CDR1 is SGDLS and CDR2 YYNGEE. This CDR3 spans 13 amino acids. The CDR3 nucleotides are TGTGCCAGCAGCTCCCGAGCTGATTCACCCCTCCACTTT. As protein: CASSSRADSPLHF.

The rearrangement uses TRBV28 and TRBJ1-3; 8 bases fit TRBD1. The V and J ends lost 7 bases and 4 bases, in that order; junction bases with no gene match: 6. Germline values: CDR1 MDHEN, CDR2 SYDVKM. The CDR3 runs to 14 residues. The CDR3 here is CASTIGTGGNTIYF. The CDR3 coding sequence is TGTGCCAGCACGATAGGGACAGGCGGAAACACCATATATTTT.

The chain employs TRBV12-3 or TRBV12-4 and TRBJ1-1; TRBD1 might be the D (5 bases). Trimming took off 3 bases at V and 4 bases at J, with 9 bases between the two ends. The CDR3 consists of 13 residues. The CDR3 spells CASSLGPSTEAFF. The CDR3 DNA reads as TGTGCCAGCAGTTTGGGGCCTAGCACTGAAGCTTTCTTT.

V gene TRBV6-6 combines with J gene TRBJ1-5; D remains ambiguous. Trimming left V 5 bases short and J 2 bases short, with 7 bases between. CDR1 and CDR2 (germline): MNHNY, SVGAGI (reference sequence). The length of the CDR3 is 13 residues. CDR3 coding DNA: TGTGCCAGCAGTGTGAGGGGCAATCAGCCCCAGCATTTT. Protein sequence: CASSVRGNQPQHF.

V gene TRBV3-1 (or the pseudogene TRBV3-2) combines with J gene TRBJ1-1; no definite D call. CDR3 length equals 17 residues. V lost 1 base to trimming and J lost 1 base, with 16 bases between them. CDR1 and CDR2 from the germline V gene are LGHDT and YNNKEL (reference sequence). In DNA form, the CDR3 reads TGTGCCAGCAGCCAAGGGGCTAGGACTCCGCGGAACACTGAAGCTTTCTTT. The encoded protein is CASSQGARTPRNTEAFF.

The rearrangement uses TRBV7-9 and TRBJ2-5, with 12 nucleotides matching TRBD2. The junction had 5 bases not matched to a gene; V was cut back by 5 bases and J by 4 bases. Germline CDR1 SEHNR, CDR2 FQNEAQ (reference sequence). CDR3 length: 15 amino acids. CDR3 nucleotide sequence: TGTGCCAGCAGCCCTTGGACTAGCGGGGTAGAGACCCAGTACTTC. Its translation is CASSPWTSGVETQYF.

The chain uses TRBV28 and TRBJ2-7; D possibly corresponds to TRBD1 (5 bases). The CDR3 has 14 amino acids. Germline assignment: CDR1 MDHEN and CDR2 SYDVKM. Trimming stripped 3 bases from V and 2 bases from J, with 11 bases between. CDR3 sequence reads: CASSFSWGPYEQYF. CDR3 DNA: TGTGCCAGCAGTTTTTCATGGGGCCCCTACGAGCAGTACTTC. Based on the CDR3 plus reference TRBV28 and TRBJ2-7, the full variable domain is DVKVTQSSRYLVKRTGEKVFLECVQDMDHENMFWYRQDPGLGLRLIYFSYDVKMKEKGDIPEGYSVSREKKERFSLILESASTNQTSMYLCASSFSWGPYEQYFGPGTRLTVT.

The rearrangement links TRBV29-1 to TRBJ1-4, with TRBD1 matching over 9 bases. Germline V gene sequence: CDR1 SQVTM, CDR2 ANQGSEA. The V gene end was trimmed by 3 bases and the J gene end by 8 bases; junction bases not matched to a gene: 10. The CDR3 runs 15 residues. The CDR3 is CSVERRQGEYEKLFF. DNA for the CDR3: TGCAGCGTTGAGAGGCGACAGGGGGAATACGAAAAACTGTTTTTT.

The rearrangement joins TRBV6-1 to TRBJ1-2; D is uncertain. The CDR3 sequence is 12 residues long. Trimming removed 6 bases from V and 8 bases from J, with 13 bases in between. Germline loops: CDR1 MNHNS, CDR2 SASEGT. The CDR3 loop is CASSLASSGYTF. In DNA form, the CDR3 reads TGTGCCAGCAGCCTAGCGAGTAGCGGCTACACCTTC.